This passage covers 8 T cell receptor beta chains from one sample sequenced in a study of cytomegalovirus exposure and HLA in healthy donors. Assay: immunoSEQ multiplex PCR; the TCRdb copy retains only in-frame clones and omits some. This sample yields under 200,000 clones, of which about 90% are seen a single time; about 2.9% belongs to the top ten. The sample consisted of PBMCs. The receptor source for this set is a woman younger than 30 in good health and CMV-seropositive.

The chain employs TRBV5-1 and TRBJ1-3; 7 bases line up with TRBD1. This CDR3 is 17 amino acids long. J lost 1 base, V lost 4 bases, and 11 bases had no gene match. Germline loops: CDR1 SGHRS, CDR2 YFSETQ. CDR3 loop: CASSPDRDSPSGNTIYF. CDR3 DNA: TGCGCCAGCAGCCCAGACAGGGACTCCCCATCTGGAAACACCATATATTTT.

The chain employs TRBV7-6 and TRBJ2-1; 10 bases map to TRBD2. The CDR3 loop spans 16 amino acids. The V segment lost 0 bases and the J segment 9 bases; nucleotides outside the gene matches: 8. CDR1 and CDR2 from the germline V gene are SGHVS and FNYEAQ. The CDR3 reads CASSLASASGSTEQFF. The CDR3 DNA sequence: TGTGCCAGCAGCTTAGCATCGGCTAGCGGGAGTACTGAGCAGTTCTTC.

V gene TRBV29-1 combines with J gene TRBJ2-1; 8 nucleotides match TRBD2. Germline lookup yields CDR1 SQVTM and CDR2 ANQGSEA. V dropped 7 bases and J dropped 10; count of bases not matched to a gene: 6. The CDR3 length is 11 residues. The CDR3 spells CSGRLASEQFF. As DNA, the CDR3 is TGCAGCGGTCGACTAGCGAGCGAGCAGTTCTTC.

The chain is built from TRBV5-1 and TRBJ1-2, with D perhaps matching TRBD1 (6 bases). Trimming left V 4 bases short and J 4 bases short, with 8 bases between. The CDR3 length is 12 residues. CDR1 and CDR2 (germline): SGHRS, YFSETQ. CDR3 amino acids: CASSPTGYGYTF. DNA for the CDR3: TGCGCCAGCAGCCCGACAGGCTATGGCTACACCTTC.

The chain couples TRBV11-2 to TRBJ2-3, with 9 bases matching TRBD2. This CDR3 region has 16 residues. J gave up 4 bases and V 6 bases, and 11 bases lay outside the gene matches. Germline V lookup: CDR1 SGHAT, CDR2 FQNNGV. Here the CDR3 DNA reads TGTGCCAGCAGTTTACTAGCGGGTTCGGGCGCAGATACGCAGTATTTT. This translates into CASSLLAGSGADTQYF.

This chain links TRBV7-8 with TRBJ2-7, with D maybe TRBD2 (6 bases). The germline V gene encodes CDR1 SGHVS and CDR2 FQNEAQ. V shed 1 base and J shed 7 bases, with 14 bases lying between them. CDR3 length: 14 residues. The DNA of the CDR3 is TGTGCCAGCAGCTTAGGCGGGGCGACATCGGAGCAGTACTTC. Encoded protein: CASSLGGATSEQYF.

The CDR3 DNA reads TGTGCCAGCAGTTTAGGGGCTAGCGGGTACTCCTACGAGCAGTACTTC. This encodes CASSLGASGYSYEQYF. The rearrangement links TRBV27 to TRBJ2-7, with 8 bases matching TRBD2. V trimming: 2 bases; J trimming: 0 bases; junction bases outside the gene matches: 6. Germline V gives CDR1 MNHEY, CDR2 SMNVEV (reference sequence). The CDR3 runs 16 residues.

This sequence joins TRBV27 and TRBJ2-7; TRBD1 matches at 7 bases. In germline, CDR1 is MNHEY, CDR2 SMNVEV (reference sequence). The V and J ends lost 5 bases and 4 bases, in that order; junction bases with no gene match: 8. This CDR3 has 14 residues. The CDR3: CASSHHRGVYEQYF. The CDR3, as DNA: TGTGCCAGCAGTCATCACAGGGGAGTGTACGAGCAGTACTTC.